This T cell receptor (beta chain) was recovered during a study of control samples from healthy donors and cancer patients (TCRdb year 2020). Remarks on this clone: Its antigen has not been determined. No base qualities exist here, and no much larger clone lies one base off it.

The germline V gene gives CDR1 as MNHEY and CDR2 as SVGAGI. Between the V and J ends, shortened by 0 bases and 4 bases respectively, the junction contains 10 bases. The cysteine opens and the phenylalanine closes a CDR3 of 15 amino acids. The retained sequence is limited to the CDR3, 45 bases, with the frame set at the first base. Libraries were constructed by the immunoSEQ multiplex PCR assay. The source is immuneACCESS, and TCRdb retained only in-frame sequences with V and J called. Part of the clones is not carried over; for the studies checked, unresolved V genes explain less than half of this, and the remainder is unexplained. The sample records some 120,000 clones, around nine tenths of which are singletons. The ten biggest clones cover around 10% of the sample.

The TCR sequence derives from a man aged 25 to 45 in good health. Recombination linked TRBV6-5 to TRBJ2-1; a tentative D call is TRBD1 (6 bases match). The sequencing sample was made of blood. The CDR3 has the sequence CASSYSGTQYNEQFF. Here is the DNA: TGTGCCAGCAGTTACTCGGGGACACAATACAATGAGCAGTTCTTC.